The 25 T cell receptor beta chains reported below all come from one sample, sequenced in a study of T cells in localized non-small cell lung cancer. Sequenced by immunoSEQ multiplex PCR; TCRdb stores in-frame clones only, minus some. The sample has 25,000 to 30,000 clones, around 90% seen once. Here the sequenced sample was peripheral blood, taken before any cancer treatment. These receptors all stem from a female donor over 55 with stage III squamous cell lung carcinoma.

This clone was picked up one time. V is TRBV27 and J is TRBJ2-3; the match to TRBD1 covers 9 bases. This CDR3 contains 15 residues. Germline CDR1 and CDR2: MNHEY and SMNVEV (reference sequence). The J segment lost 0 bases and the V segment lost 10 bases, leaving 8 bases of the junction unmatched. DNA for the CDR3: TGTGCCACCCAGGACAGGGGAGGGAGCACAGATACGCAGTATTTT. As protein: CATQDRGGSTDTQYF.

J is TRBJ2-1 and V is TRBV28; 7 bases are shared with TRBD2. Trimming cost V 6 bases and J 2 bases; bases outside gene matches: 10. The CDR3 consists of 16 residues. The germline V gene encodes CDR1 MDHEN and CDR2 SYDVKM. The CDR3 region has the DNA TGTGCCAGCAGCCCCGAGGGACTACTCCCCTACAATGAGCAGTTCTTC. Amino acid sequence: CASSPEGLLPYNEQFF.

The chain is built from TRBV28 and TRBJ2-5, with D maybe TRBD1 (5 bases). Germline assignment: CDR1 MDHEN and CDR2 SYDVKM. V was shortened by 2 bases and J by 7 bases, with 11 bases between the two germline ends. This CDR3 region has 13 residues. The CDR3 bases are TGTGCCAGCAGTTTAGCCGCCCAGGGGACCCAGTACTTC. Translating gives CASSLAAQGTQYF.

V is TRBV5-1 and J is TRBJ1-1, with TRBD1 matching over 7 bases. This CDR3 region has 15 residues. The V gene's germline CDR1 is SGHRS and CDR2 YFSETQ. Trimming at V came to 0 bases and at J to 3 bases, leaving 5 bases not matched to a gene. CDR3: CASSLVGRGDTEAFF. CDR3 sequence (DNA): TGCGCCAGCAGCTTGGTGGGCAGGGGGGACACTGAAGCTTTCTTT.

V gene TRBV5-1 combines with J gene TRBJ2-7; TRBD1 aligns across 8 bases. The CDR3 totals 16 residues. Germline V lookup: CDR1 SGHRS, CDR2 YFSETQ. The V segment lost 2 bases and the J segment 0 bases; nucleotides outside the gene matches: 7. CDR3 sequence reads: CASSFQPGQVSYEQYF. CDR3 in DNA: TGCGCCAGCAGCTTCCAGCCGGGACAGGTCTCCTACGAGCAGTACTTC.

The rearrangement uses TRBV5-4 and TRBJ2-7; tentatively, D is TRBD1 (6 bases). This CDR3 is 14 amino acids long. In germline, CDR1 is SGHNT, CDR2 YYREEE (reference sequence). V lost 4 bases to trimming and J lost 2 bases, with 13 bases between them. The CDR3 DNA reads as TGTGCCAGCAGCGCACAGACAGGCGCCTACGAGCAGTACTTC. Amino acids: CASSAQTGAYEQYF.

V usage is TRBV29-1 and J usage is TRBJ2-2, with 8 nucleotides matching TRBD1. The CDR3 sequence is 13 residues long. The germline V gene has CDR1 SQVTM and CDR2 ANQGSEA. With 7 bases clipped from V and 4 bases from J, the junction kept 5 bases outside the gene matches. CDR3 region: CSAWTGSTGELFF. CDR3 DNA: TGCAGCGCTTGGACAGGGAGCACCGGGGAGCTGTTTTTT.

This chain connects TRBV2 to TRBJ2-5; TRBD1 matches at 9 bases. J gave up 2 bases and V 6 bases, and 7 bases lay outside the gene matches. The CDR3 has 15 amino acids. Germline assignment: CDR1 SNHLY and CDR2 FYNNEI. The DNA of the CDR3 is TGTGCCAGCAGCCAAGACAGGGGGGTTCAAGAGACCCAGTACTTC. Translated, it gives CASSQDRGVQETQYF.

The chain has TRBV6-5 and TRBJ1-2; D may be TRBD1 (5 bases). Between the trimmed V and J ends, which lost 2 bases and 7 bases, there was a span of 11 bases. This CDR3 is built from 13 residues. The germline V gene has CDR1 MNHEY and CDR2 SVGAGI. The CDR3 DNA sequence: TGTGCCAGCAGTTACGTTCAGGGACCTGGCTACACCTTC. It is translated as CASSYVQGPGYTF.

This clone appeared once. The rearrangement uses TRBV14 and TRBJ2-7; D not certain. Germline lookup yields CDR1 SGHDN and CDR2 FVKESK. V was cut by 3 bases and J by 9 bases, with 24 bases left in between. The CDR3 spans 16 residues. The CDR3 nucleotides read TGTGCCAGCAGCCATAGCTCCGGACCCGGTAGAGTCGGGCAGTACTTC. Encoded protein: CASSHSSGPGRVGQYF.

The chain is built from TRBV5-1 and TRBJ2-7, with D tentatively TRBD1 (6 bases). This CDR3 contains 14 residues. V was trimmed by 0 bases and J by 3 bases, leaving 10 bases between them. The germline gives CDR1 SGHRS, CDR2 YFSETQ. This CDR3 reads CASSLGGRDYEQYF. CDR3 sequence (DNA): TGCGCCAGCAGCTTGGGGGGGCGAGACTACGAGCAGTACTTC.

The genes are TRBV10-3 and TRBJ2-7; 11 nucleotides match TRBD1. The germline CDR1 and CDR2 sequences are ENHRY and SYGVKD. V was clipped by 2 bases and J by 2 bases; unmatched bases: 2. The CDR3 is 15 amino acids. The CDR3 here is CAISEGDRGAYEQYF. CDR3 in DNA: TGTGCCATCAGTGAGGGGGACAGGGGGGCCTACGAGCAGTACTTC.

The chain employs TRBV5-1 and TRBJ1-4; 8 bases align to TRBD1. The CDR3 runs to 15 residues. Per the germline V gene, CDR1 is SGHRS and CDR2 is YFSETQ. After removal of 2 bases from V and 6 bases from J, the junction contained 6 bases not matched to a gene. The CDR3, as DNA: TGCGCCAGCAGCTTCCTCAGGGGGCAGGATGAAAAACTGTTTTTT. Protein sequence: CASSFLRGQDEKLFF.

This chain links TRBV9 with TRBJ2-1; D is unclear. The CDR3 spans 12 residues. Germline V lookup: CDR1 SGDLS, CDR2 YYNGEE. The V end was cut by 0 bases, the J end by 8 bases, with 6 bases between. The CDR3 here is CASSVGFDEQFF. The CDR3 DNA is TGTGCCAGCAGCGTAGGGTTCGATGAGCAGTTCTTC.

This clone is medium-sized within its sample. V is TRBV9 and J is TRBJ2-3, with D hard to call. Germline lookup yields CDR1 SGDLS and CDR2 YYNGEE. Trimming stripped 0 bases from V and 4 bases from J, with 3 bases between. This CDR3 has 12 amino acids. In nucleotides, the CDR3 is TGTGCCAGCAGCGTAGAAGCAGATACGCAGTATTTT. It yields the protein CASSVEADTQYF. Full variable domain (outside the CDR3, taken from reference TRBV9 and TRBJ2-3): DSGVTQTPKHLITATGQRVTLRCSPRSGDLSVYWYQQSLDQGLQFLIQYYNGEERAKGNILERFSAQQFPDLHSELNLSSLELGDSALYFCASSVEADTQYFGPGTRLTVL.

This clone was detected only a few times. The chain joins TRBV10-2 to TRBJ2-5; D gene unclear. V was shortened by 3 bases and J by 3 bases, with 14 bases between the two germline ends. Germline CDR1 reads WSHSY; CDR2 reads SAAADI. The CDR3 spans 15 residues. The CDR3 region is CASSDMQSTEETQYF. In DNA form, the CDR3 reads TGCGCCAGCAGTGACATGCAGAGCACCGAAGAGACCCAGTACTTC.

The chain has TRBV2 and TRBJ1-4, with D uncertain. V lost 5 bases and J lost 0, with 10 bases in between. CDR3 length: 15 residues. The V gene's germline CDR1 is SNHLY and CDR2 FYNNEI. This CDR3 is CASSRISTTNEKLFF. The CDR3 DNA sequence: TGTGCCAGCAGTAGAATTTCAACAACTAATGAAAAACTGTTTTTT.

This chain's CDR3 is CASSNGFYGYTF. The CDR3 nucleotides read TGTGCCAGCAGCAATGGGTTCTATGGCTACACCTTC. This chain joins TRBV6-5 and TRBJ1-2; D gene ambiguous. This CDR3 is built from 12 residues. Germline lookup yields CDR1 MNHEY and CDR2 SVGAGI. V was pared by 6 bases and J by 4 bases, with 9 bases between.

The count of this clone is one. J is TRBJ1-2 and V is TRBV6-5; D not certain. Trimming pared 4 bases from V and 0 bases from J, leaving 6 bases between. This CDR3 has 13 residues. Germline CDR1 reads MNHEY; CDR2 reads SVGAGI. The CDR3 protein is CASSFSPNYGYTF. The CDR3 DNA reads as TGTGCCAGCAGTTTCTCCCCTAACTATGGCTACACCTTC.

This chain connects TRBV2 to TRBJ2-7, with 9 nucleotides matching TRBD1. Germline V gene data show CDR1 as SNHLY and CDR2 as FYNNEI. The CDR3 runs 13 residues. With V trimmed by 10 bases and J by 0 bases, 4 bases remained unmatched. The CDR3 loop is CAIRDRASYEQYF. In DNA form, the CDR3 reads TGTGCCATCCGGGACAGGGCCTCCTACGAGCAGTACTTC.

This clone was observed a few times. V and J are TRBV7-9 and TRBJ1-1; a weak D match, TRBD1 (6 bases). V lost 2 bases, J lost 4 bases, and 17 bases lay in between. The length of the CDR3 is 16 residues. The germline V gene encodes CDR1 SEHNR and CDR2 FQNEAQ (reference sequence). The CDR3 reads CASSLNVGGILTEAFF. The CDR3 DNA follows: TGTGCCAGCAGCTTAAACGTAGGGGGGATTCTCACTGAAGCTTTCTTT.

CDR3 amino acids: CASSVGQETQYF. The CDR3 DNA sequence: TGTGCCAGCAGCGTAGGTCAAGAGACCCAGTACTTC. The rearrangement links TRBV9 to TRBJ2-5; no definite D call. Germline assignment: CDR1 SGDLS and CDR2 YYNGEE. V dropped 0 bases and J dropped 2 bases, with 2 bases sitting between them. This CDR3 has 12 residues.

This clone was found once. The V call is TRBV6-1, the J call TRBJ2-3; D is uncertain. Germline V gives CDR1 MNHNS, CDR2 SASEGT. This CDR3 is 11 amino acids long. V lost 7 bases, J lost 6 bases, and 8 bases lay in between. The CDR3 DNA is TGTGCCAGCACCTCACGGGATACGCAGTATTTT. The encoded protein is CASTSRDTQYF.

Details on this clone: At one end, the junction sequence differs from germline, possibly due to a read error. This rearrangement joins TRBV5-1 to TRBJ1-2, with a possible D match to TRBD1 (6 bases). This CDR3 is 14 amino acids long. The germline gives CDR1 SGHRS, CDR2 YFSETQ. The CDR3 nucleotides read TGCACCAGCAGCTTGGCCCCGGGGGCCAGTGGCTACACCTTC. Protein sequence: CTSSLAPGASGYTF.

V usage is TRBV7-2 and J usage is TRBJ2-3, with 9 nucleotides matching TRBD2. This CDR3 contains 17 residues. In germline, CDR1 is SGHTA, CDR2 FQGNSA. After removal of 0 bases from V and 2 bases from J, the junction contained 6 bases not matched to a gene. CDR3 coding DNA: TGTGCCAGCAGCTTAGCGGGTAGCGGGGGCCCCACAGATACGCAGTATTTT. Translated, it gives CASSLAGSGGPTDTQYF.